This is a list of T cell receptor beta chains from one sample in a study of post-analysis software for immune sequencing data. TCRdb called the PCR reads again in MiXCR, with one record for every CDR3 protein. The sample consists of 650,000 to 850,000 distinct CDR3 sequences, roughly 50% of them appearing once. The sequenced sample consisted of blood. The receptor source for this set is a girl aged 5-17 years with multiple sclerosis. CDR3s include the opening cysteine and the closing phenylalanine or tryptophan. A D gene is named only where the DNA matches it firmly. Size values are once, few and many counts, or a class for expanded clones, and some rows have none.

V gene	clone size	J gene	D gene	CDR3 protein	CDR3 DNA
TRBV7-8	.	TRBJ2-7	TRBD2	CASSKSGTSGTYEQYF	TGTGCCAGCAGCAAAAGTGGGACTAGCGGGACCTACGAGCAGTACTTC
TRBV9	once	TRBJ2-3	TRBD2	CASSVVGAGADTQYF	TGTGCCAGCAGCGTAGTCGGAGCGGGAGCAGATACGCAGTATTTT
TRBV9	few	TRBJ2-1	.	CASSVVSGHEQFF	TGTGCCAGCAGCGTAGTTAGCGGCCATGAGCAGTTCTTC
TRBV3-1	.	TRBJ2-7	.	CASSQMAGAREQYF	TGTGCCAGCAGCCAAATGGCAGGGGCCCGCGAGCAGTACTTC
TRBV14	.	TRBJ1-1	.	CASSQDPALQGNTEAFF	TGTGCCAGCAGCCAAGATCCGGCCTTACAGGGGAACACTGAAGCTTTCTTT
TRBV6-1	few	TRBJ1-2	.	CASSPEGTTLYSYGYTF	TGTGCCAGCAGCCCGGAGGGGACAACCCTCTATTCATATGGCTACACCTTC
TRBV7-2	.	TRBJ2-7	TRBD2	CASSSTSDEQYF	TGTGCCAGCAGCTCTACTAGCGACGAGCAGTACTTC
TRBV7-9	few	TRBJ2-7	TRBD2	CASSGRLAGAYEQYF	TGTGCCAGCAGTGGTAGACTAGCGGGAGCCTACGAGCAGTACTTC
TRBV7-2	.	TRBJ2-7	TRBD2	CASGTSGSLGHEQYF	TGTGCCAGCGGGACTAGCGGGAGTTTGGGGCACGAGCAGTACTTC
TRBV2	few	TRBJ1-5	TRBD1	CASGTDNQPQHF	TGTGCCAGCGGGACAGACAATCAGCCCCAGCATTTT
TRBV7-8	.	TRBJ1-5	.	CASSYRLDQPQHF	TGTGCCAGCAGCTACCGACTTGATCAGCCCCAGCATTTT
TRBV29-1	.	TRBJ2-1	TRBD2	CAWGGYNEQFF	TGCGCCTGGGGGGGCTACAATGAGCAGTTCTTC
TRBV3-1	.	TRBJ2-3	.	CASSQDFRGDTQYF	TGTGCCAGCAGCCAAGATTTTAGGGGAGATACGCAGTATTTT
TRBV29-1	.	TRBJ2-1	.	CSVASRATQYEQFF	TGCAGCGTTGCGAGCCGGGCCACCCAGTATGAGCAGTTCTTC
TRBV20-1	.	TRBJ2-7	.	CSARKAAYEQYF	TGCAGTGCTAGAAAGGCGGCCTACGAGCAGTACTTC
TRBV29-1	few	TRBJ2-5	.	CSVDVGGEETQYF	TGCAGCGTTGATGTCGGGGGCGAAGAGACCCAGTACTTC
TRBV7-2	few	TRBJ2-7	.	CASSLAFLGSRSYEQYF	TGTGCCAGCAGCTTAGCTTTTCTGGGTTCCCGCTCCTACGAGCAGTACTTC
TRBV7-2	.	TRBJ2-1	TRBD2	CASSLDLFGGSQFF	TGTGCCAGCAGCTTAGATCTATTTGGCGGGAGCCAGTTCTTC
TRBV7-9	.	TRBJ1-2	TRBD1	CASSFPQGARNYGYTF	TGTGCCAGCAGCTTCCCCCAGGGGGCGCGAAACTATGGCTACACCTTC
TRBV6-6	few	TRBJ2-7	TRBD2	CASSTGLGGEQYF	TGTGCCAGCAGTACGGGACTAGGAGGTGAGCAGTACTTC
TRBV30	.	TRBJ2-2	TRBD2	CAWRAGREDGELFF	TGTGCCTGGAGGGCCGGGAGGGAGGACGGGGAGCTGTTTTTT
TRBV12-3/TRBV12-4	.	TRBJ2-7	.	CASRVEFSYEQYF	TGTGCCAGCAGGGTAGAATTCTCCTACGAGCAGTACTTC
TRBV20-1	.	TRBJ2-7	TRBD2	CSARGLENYEQYF	TGCAGTGCTAGGGGACTAGAAAACTACGAGCAGTACTTC
TRBV29-1	.	TRBJ2-3	.	CSAGVPTGGLGDAQYF	TGCAGCGCCGGAGTTCCGACAGGTGGGCTTGGAGATGCGCAGTATTTT
TRBV12-3/TRBV12-4	few	TRBJ2-5	.	CASSFRYQETQYF	TGTGCCAGCAGTTTTAGGTATCAAGAGACCCAGTACTTC
TRBV6-2/TRBV6-3	.	TRBJ2-1	.	CASSYSTRKGNGDNEQFF	TGTGCCAGCAGTTACTCCACCCGAAAGGGGAATGGGGACAATGAGCAGTTCTTC
TRBV6-2/TRBV6-3	few	TRBJ1-5	.	CASSYPGAQHF	TGTGCCAGCAGTTATCCAGGAGCCCAGCATTTT
TRBV5-1	few	TRBJ2-6	TRBD1	CASSLGQGRTSGANVLTF	TGCGCCAGCAGCTTGGGACAGGGTCGAACCTCTGGGGCCAACGTCCTGACTTTC
TRBV29-1	.	TRBJ2-5	TRBD2	CSAAGKRGTYGQYF	TGCAGCGCAGCGGGGAAGCGGGGGACCTACGGGCAGTACTTC
TRBV28	.	TRBJ2-1	TRBD2	CASSLGRGAMGTQFF	TGTGCCAGCAGTTTAGGGAGGGGAGCCATGGGAACCCAGTTCTTC
TRBV29-1	few	TRBJ2-6	.	CSVEDWRDSASGANVLTF	TGCAGCGTTGAAGACTGGCGGGACAGCGCTTCTGGGGCCAACGTCCTGACTTTC
TRBV27	.	TRBJ1-1	.	CASSPAGGTEAFF	TGTGCCAGCAGTCCCGCCGGGGGGACTGAAGCTTTCTTT
TRBV20-1	few	TRBJ1-5	TRBD1	CSADSQGAPENQPQHF	TGCAGTGCAGATTCACAGGGGGCCCCGGAAAATCAGCCCCAGCATTTT
TRBV7-9	.	TRBJ2-5	TRBD2	CASSDGRATEQYF	TGTGCCAGCAGCGACGGGAGGGCCACAGAGCAGTACTTC
TRBV6-2/TRBV6-3	few	TRBJ2-5	TRBD1	CASSYSAGTAKETQYF	TGTGCCAGCAGTTACTCGGCCGGGACAGCTAAAGAGACCCAGTACTTC
TRBV28	.	TRBJ2-4	.	CASRAPQNIQYF	TGTGCCAGCAGGGCCCCCCAAAACATTCAGTACTTC